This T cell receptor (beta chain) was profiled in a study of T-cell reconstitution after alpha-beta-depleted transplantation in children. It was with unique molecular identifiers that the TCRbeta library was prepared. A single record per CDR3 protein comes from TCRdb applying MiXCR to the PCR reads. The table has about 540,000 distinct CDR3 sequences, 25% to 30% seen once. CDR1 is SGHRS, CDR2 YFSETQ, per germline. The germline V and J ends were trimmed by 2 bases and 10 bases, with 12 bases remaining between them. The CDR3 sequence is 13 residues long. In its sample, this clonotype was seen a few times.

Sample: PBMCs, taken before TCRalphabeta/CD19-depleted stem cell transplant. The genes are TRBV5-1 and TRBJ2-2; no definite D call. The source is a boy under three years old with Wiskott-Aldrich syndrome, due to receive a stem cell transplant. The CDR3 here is CASSLRRPEELFF. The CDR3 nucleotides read TGCGCCAGCAGCTTAAGGCGTCCGGAGGAGCTGTTTTTT.